A single T cell receptor (beta chain) is shown here with its context. Per germline, CDR1 SQVTM and CDR2 ANQGSEA. Trimming shortened V by 0 bases and J by 3 bases, and 20 bases separated the two germline ends. The length of the CDR3 is 17 residues. This sample stems from a study of control samples from healthy donors and cancer patients. Profiling relied on immunoSEQ multiplex PCR, and the TCRdb table lists in-frame clones only, not all of them. The sample shows about 80,000 clones, roughly 89% of them seen only once. This rearrangement joins TRBV29-1 to TRBJ1-1, with D perhaps TRBD1 (6 bases). Sequencing was carried out using blood. The origin of this receptor is a man between 45 and 60 years old in good health. The CDR3 region has the DNA TGCAGCGTTGAAGATCGGGCATGGGGGGGCAGGTACACTGAAGCTTTCTTT. Translation: CSVEDRAWGGRYTEAFF. The complete variable domain, with remaining parts taken from reference TRBV29-1 and TRBJ1-1, reads SAVISQKPSRDICQRGTSLTIQCQVDSQVTMMFWYRQQPGQSLTLIATANQGSEATYESGFVIDKFPISRPNLTFSTLTVSNMSPEDSSIYLCSVEDRAWGGRYTEAFFGQGTRLTVV.